This paragraph covers one TCR beta chain sequence. These data are taken from a study of T cells in severe cutaneous drug reactions. This CDR3 has 14 residues. Germline-derived CDR1 and CDR2 are PRHDT and FYEKMQ (reference sequence). Sequenced patients had Stevens-Johnson syndrome or toxic epidermal necrolysis caused by carbamazepine. TCR subtype-specific primers in iRepertoire multiplex PCR prepared libraries for bulk and single-cell sequencing. TCRdb derives one entry per CDR3 protein from the multiplex PCR reads, leaving out DNA. The repertoire table contains about 21,000 distinct CDR3 sequences. The sequence derives from a human donor with toxic epidermal necrolysis, a severe cutaneous drug reaction. The sequencing sample was made of PBMCs. The chain carries TRBV13 and TRBJ2-7; TCRdb indicates TRBD2, and absent DNA this call remains unverified. The CDR3 is CASSAGSPSYEQYF.